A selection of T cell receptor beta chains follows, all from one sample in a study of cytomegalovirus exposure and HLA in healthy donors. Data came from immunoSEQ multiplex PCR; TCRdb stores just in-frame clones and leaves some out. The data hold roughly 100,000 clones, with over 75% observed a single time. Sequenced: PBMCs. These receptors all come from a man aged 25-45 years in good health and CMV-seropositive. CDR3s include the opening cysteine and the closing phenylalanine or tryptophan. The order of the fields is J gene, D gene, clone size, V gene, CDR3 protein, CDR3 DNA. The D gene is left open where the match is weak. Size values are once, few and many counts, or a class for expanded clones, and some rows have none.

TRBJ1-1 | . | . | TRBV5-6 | CASSLWTGGNAVAFF | TGTGCCAGCAGCTTGTGGACGGGGGGTAACGCTGTAGCTTTCTTT
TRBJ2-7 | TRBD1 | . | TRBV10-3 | CASQGDLGGEQYF | TGTGCCTCCCAGGGGGACCTTGGCGGCGAGCAGTACTTC
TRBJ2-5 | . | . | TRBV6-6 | CASSPGIETQYF | TGTGCCAGCAGCCCCGGGATAGAGACCCAGTACTTC
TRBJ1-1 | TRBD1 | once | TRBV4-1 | CASSQVRAGGNTEAFF | TGCGCCAGCAGCCAAGTCCGGGCAGGGGGCAACACTGAAGCTTTCTTT
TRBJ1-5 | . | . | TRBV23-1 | CASSQSLSSGGNQPQHF | TGCGCCAGCAGTCAATCCCTGTCCTCCGGGGGCAATCAGCCCCAGCATTTT
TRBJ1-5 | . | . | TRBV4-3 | CASSQDLRGGNQPQHF | TGCGCCAGCAGCCAAGATCTCAGGGGTGGCAATCAGCCCCAGCATTTT
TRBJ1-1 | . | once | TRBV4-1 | CASSQGLWTEAFF | TGCGCCAGCAGCCAAGGGCTGTGGACTGAAGCTTTCTTT
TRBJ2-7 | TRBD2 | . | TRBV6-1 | CASSESSGGAREQYF | TGTGCCAGCAGTGAATCTAGCGGGGGGGCTCGCGAGCAGTACTTC
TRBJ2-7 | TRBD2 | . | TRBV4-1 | CASSQGSGGSSYEQYF | TGCGCCAGCAGCCAAGGGAGCGGGGGTAGCTCCTACGAGCAGTACTTC
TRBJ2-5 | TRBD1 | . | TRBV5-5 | CASSFLDRGGETQYF | TGTGCCAGCAGCTTCCTGGACAGGGGCGGGGAGACCCAGTACTTC
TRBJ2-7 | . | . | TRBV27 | CASSPARAEGLSYEQYF | TGTGCCAGCAGCCCTGCGCGGGCGGAGGGTCTATCCTACGAGCAGTACTTC
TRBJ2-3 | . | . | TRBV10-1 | CASSESAGTGLTDTQYF | TGCGCCAGCAGTGAGTCGGCGGGAACGGGGCTCACAGATACGCAGTATTTT
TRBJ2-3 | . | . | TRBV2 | CASSDRRADTQYF | TGTGCCAGCAGTGATAGGCGGGCAGATACGCAGTATTTT
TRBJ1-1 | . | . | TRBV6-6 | CASTYGETEAFF | TGTGCCAGCACCTACGGGGAGACTGAAGCTTTCTTT
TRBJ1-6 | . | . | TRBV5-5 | CASSLTLGWNSPLHF | TGTGCCAGCAGCTTGACACTCGGGTGGAATTCACCCCTCCACTTT
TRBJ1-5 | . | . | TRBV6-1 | CASSETAAASGQPQHF | TGTGCCAGCAGTGAAACGGCCGCCGCCTCGGGGCAGCCCCAGCATTTT
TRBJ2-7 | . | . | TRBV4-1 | CASSQGAYPYEQYF | TGCGCCAGCAGCCAGGGGGCCTACCCCTACGAGCAGTACTTC
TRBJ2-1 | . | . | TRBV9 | CASSVTRGAFGNEQFF | TGTGCCAGCAGCGTAACCCGGGGGGCGTTCGGCAATGAGCAGTTCTTC
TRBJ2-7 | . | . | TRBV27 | CASSLVSRASGGQYF | TGTGCCAGCAGTTTAGTTTCCAGGGCCTCTGGCGGGCAGTACTTC
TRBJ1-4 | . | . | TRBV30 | CAWKAQAGEKLFF | TGTGCCTGGAAGGCCCAGGCAGGGGAAAAACTGTTTTTT
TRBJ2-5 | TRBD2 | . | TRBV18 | CASSPPPGGVETQYF | TGTGCCAGCTCACCCCCCCCGGGAGGGGTGGAGACCCAGTACTTC
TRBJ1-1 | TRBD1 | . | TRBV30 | CAWSVRGGGTVAFF | TGTGCCTGGAGTGTACGAGGGGGCGGGACAGTAGCTTTCTTT
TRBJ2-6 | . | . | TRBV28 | CASFTPGHLSGANVLTF | TGTGCCAGCTTTACTCCGGGACACCTCTCTGGGGCCAACGTCCTGACTTTC